This section outlines one T cell receptor (beta chain) sequence together with its context. The record originates from a study of blood T cell repertoires in COVID-19. The germline gives CDR1 LGHDT, CDR2 YNNKEL (reference sequence). The CDR3 contains 14 residues. With 1 base removed from V and 0 bases from J, the gap between germline ends came to 4 bases. The cohort comprised adults aged roughly 18 to 95 years residing in approximately 22 US areas. Cohort placement rested on clinical history that participants reported themselves. Only in-frame clones appear in the TCRdb table, and some are missing; sequencing was by immunoSEQ multiplex PCR. Among hundreds of thousands of clones listed, about 90% were seen once.

This chain links TRBV3-1 (or the pseudogene TRBV3-2) with TRBJ2-1, with D hard to call. The TCR sequence derives from a woman under 30 with acute COVID-19. The sample taken for sequencing was PBMCs or T cells enriched from blood (not recorded which). CDR3 amino acids: CASSQAGSYNEQFF. In DNA form, the CDR3 reads TGTGCCAGCAGCCAAGCGGGCTCCTACAATGAGCAGTTCTTC.